Presented here are 19 T cell receptor beta chains from one specimen sequenced in a study of regulatory T cells in long-lasting Graves disease. Time point defined: persistent/refractory GD, antithyroid drugs over 5 years with positive TRAb. PBMC RNA served as the TCR library source. Construction of the TCR beta libraries employed iRepertoire HTBI primers in conjunction with Arm-PCR of CDR3 regions. A single record per CDR3 protein comes from TCRdb applying MiXCR to the multiplex PCR reads. Among fewer than 400,000 distinct CDR3 sequences listed, about 20% were seen once. The sequencing here drew on peripheral blood mononuclear cells (PBMCs), taken when the disease was refractory, from a patient treated with antithyroid drugs. These receptors all come from a female donor with Graves disease.

This clonotype was observed a handful of times. The chain couples TRBV9 to TRBJ1-2; D uncertain. CDR3 length: 12 residues. In germline, CDR1 is SGDLS, CDR2 YYNGEE. Trimming took 5 bases from V and 0 from J, leaving 5 bases between them. CDR3 residues: CASREANYGYTF. CDR3 coding DNA: TGTGCCAGCAGAGAAGCTAACTATGGCTACACCTTC.

At least ten counts were recorded for this clonotype. V gene TRBV6-2 or TRBV6-3 combines with J gene TRBJ1-2; 9 bases agree with TRBD1. Germline V gives CDR1 MNHEY, CDR2 SVGEGT. V dropped 0 bases and J dropped 7; count of bases not matched to a gene: 9. The CDR3 runs to 16 residues. The CDR3 DNA reads as TGTGCCAGCAGTTACTCGCCCTGGGGACAGGGATCTGGCTACACCTTC. This encodes CASSYSPWGQGSGYTF.

This rearrangement joins TRBV9 to TRBJ2-7; TRBD2 agrees at 13 bases. The CDR3 sequence is 15 residues long. The germline gives CDR1 SGDLS, CDR2 YYNGEE. Unmatched junction bases numbered 4, after V lost 4 bases and J lost 3 bases. CDR3 coding DNA: TGTGCCAGCAGCTGGGGGACTAGCGGGAACTACGAGCAGTACTTC. This gives the protein CASSWGTSGNYEQYF.

This clonotype has only a few counts. V is TRBV13 and J is TRBJ2-2; D perhaps matches TRBD1 (6 bases). The V gene lost 0 bases and the J gene lost 0 bases, with 11 bases spanning the gap. CDR1 is PRHDT, CDR2 FYEKMQ, per germline (reference sequence). The CDR3 extends over 17 amino acids. In DNA, the CDR3 is TGTGCCAGCAGCTTAGGCGTATACAGGGCGAACACCGGGGAGCTGTTTTTT. This gives the protein CASSLGVYRANTGELFF.

This clonotype has a count of ten or more. The rearrangement joins TRBV12-3 or TRBV12-4 to TRBJ1-2; D remains ambiguous. CDR3 length equals 11 residues. V was clipped by 8 bases and J by 4 bases, with 8 bases between them. The CDR3 sequence is CASYKGYGYTF. In nucleotides, the CDR3 is TGTGCCAGCTACAAGGGCTATGGCTACACCTTC.

V usage is TRBV7-8 and J usage is TRBJ1-5; no definite D call. The CDR3 runs to 16 residues. V shed 1 base and J shed 1 base, with 11 bases lying between them. The germline V gene has CDR1 SGHVS and CDR2 FQNEAQ. The CDR3 DNA reads TGTGCCAGCAGCTTAGGGAAGGGTAGGAGCAATCAGCCCCAGCATTTT. This sequence encodes CASSLGKGRSNQPQHF.

The CDR3, as DNA: TGTGCCACCAGCAGAGAAAAGGGGACACCGAACACCGGGGAGCTGTTTTTT. Residues: CATSREKGTPNTGELFF. The chain combines TRBV15 with TRBJ2-2; D is perhaps TRBD1 (6 bases). There are 17 residues in the CDR3. The V gene's germline CDR1 is LNHNV and CDR2 YYDKDF (reference sequence). V lost 0 bases and J lost 0, with 11 bases in between.

This clonotype occurred many times. This rearrangement joins TRBV7-2 to TRBJ1-6; D ambiguous. CDR3 length equals 16 residues. Deletions cut 1 base from V and 3 bases from J, with 10 bases between. The germline CDR1 and CDR2 sequences are SGHTA and FQGNSA. This CDR3 is CASSLVSSFYNSPLHF. CDR3 DNA sequence: TGTGCCAGCAGCTTAGTGTCCAGCTTCTATAATTCACCCCTCCACTTT.

The chain is built from TRBV27 and TRBJ1-2, with unresolved D. Looked up from germline, CDR1 is MNHEY and CDR2 is SMNVEV (reference sequence). The CDR3 extends over 15 amino acids. V was clipped by 1 base and J by 4 bases, with 13 bases between them. The CDR3 loop reads CASSLLSGFAYGYTF. The CDR3 DNA sequence: TGTGCCAGCAGTTTATTGTCTGGGTTCGCCTATGGCTACACCTTC.

This chain connects TRBV29-1 to TRBJ1-3, with a weak D call TRBD1 (5 bases). The germline V gene encodes CDR1 SQVTM and CDR2 ANQGSEA. This CDR3 has 15 amino acids. Trimming shortened V by 4 bases and J by 0 bases, and 13 bases separated the two germline ends. In nucleotides, the CDR3 is TGCAGCGTTGGAGGTGACAGAAGCTCTGGAAACACCATATATTTT. This gives the protein CSVGGDRSSGNTIYF.

The rearrangement links TRBV18 to TRBJ2-2; tentatively, D is TRBD1 (6 bases). The CDR3 loop spans 19 amino acids. CDR1 KGHSH and CDR2 LQKENI come from the germline V gene. The V end lost 3 bases, the J end lost 0 bases, and 20 bases lay between the germline ends. The CDR3 reads CASSPSTTVDSPNTGELFF. Here the CDR3 DNA reads TGTGCCAGCTCACCTAGTACCACCGTGGACAGTCCGAACACCGGGGAGCTGTTTTTT.

Ten or more counts support this clonotype. The chain joins TRBV20-1 to TRBJ1-5, with unresolved D. Germline V gene data show CDR1 as DFQATT and CDR2 as SNEGSKA (reference sequence). The CDR3 length is 14 residues. The V end lost 3 bases, the J end lost 0 bases, and 9 bases lay between the germline ends. CDR3 coding DNA: TGCAGTGCTAGTAAGGGCCCTAGCAATCAGCCCCAGCATTTT. Its translation: CSASKGPSNQPQHF.

The sample holds a few counts of this clonotype. V and J are TRBV4-1 and TRBJ1-5; no clear D gene. The V end lost 0 bases, the J end lost 0 bases, and 9 bases lay between the germline ends. The germline gives CDR1 MGHRA, CDR2 YSYEKL. This CDR3 contains 16 residues. CDR3 nucleotides: TGCGCCAGCAGCCAAGAAGCCAGCTATAGCAATCAGCCCCAGCATTTT. Protein: CASSQEASYSNQPQHF.

This clonotype was counted at least ten times. CDR3 bases: TGCGCCAGCAGCCTAAACGCCTTTGGAGAGACCCAGTACTTC. It codes for CASSLNAFGETQYF. V gene TRBV4-3 combines with J gene TRBJ2-5; D unresolved. The CDR3 consists of 14 residues. The V gene lost 4 bases and the J gene lost 4 bases, with 13 bases spanning the gap. Germline V gene sequence: CDR1 LGHNA, CDR2 YSLEER.

This clonotype was counted many times. The rearrangement uses TRBV7-2 and TRBJ1-6, with 8 bases lining up with TRBD1. The CDR3 is 15 residues long. Germline V lookup: CDR1 SGHTA, CDR2 FQGNSA. Trimming took 5 bases from V and 10 from J; bases not matched to a gene: 10. The CDR3 loop is CASSQWTGRQSPLHF. DNA of the CDR3: TGTGCCAGCAGCCAGTGGACAGGGCGGCAATCACCCCTCCACTTT. The full variable domain, its missing parts supplied by reference TRBV7-2 and TRBJ1-6, is GAGVSQSPSNKVTEKGKDVELRCDPISGHTALYWYRQSLGQGLEFLIYFQGNSAPDKSGLPSDRFSAERTGGSVSTLTIQRTQQEDSAVYLCASSQWTGRQSPLHFGNGTRLTVT.

This clonotype was observed a few times. The chain is built from TRBV20-1 and TRBJ2-7; no definite D call. Germline V gene lookup returns CDR1 DFQATT and CDR2 SNEGSKA (reference sequence). Trimming removed 6 bases at V and 4 bases at J, with 19 bases between. The CDR3 length is 14 residues. For the CDR3, the DNA is TGCAGTGCCGACCACTCCCCTCAGCTTTACGAGCAGTACTTC. Amino acids: CSADHSPQLYEQYF.

This clonotype was observed at least ten times. The chain links TRBV6-2 or TRBV6-3 to TRBJ1-5; D possibly corresponds to TRBD1 (5 bases). Per germline, CDR1 MNHEY and CDR2 SVGEGT. V gave up 6 bases and J gave up 1 base, with 19 bases separating them. The CDR3 totals 17 residues. In DNA form, the CDR3 reads TGTGCCAGCAGCTCCTTCAGGGCCATTGGGAGCAATCAGCCCCAGCATTTT. Residues: CASSSFRAIGSNQPQHF.

This clonotype was seen ten or more times. The V and J genes are TRBV6-5 and TRBJ1-2; no clear D. The germline gives CDR1 MNHEY, CDR2 SVGAGI. The CDR3 runs 13 residues. Trimming removed 4 bases from V and 1 base from J, with 7 bases in between. The CDR3 region is CASSSRVNYGYTF. CDR3 coding DNA: TGTGCCAGCAGTTCTAGGGTTAACTATGGCTACACCTTC.

The J gene is TRBJ2-6, the V gene TRBV24-1; tentatively, D is TRBD2 (5 bases). Trimming took 2 bases from V and 3 from J, leaving 7 bases between them. The CDR3 consists of 15 residues. Germline CDR1 KGHDR, CDR2 SFDVKD. The DNA for the CDR3 is TGTGCCACCAGTGATTCGGGGAGTGGGGCCAACGTCCTGACTTTC. It translates to CATSDSGSGANVLTF.